This T cell receptor beta chain was sequenced for a study of blood T cell repertoires in COVID-19. Study-wide background: PBMCs, B-cell-depleted T cells, or T cells were the source of the cDNA or gDNA that made up the material.

The protocol was immunoSEQ multiplex PCR, while the TCRdb copy is restricted to in-frame clones and leaves out a portion. The sample has approximately 100,000 clones, about 90% seen once. This clone showed up just once. CDR3 size: 15 residues. Trimming shortened V by 4 bases and J by 2 bases, and 13 bases separated the two germline ends. The germline gives CDR1 MDHEN, CDR2 SYDVKM. Sequenced sample: peripheral blood. The chain combines TRBV28 with TRBJ2-3; D is possibly TRBD1 (6 bases). The sequence was obtained from a human donor in a cohort sampled during active COVID-19. CDR3 protein: CASSYNRDPTDTQYF. In DNA form, the CDR3 reads TGTGCCAGCAGTTATAACAGGGACCCCACAGATACGCAGTATTTT.